There are a few counts of the clone carrying this T cell receptor (beta chain). As yet, its antigen is unknown. The CDR3 is 17 amino acids. CDR1 and CDR2 (germline): KGHDR, SFDVKD. The junction had 12 bases not matched to a gene; V was cut back by 4 bases and J by 6 bases. This entry belongs to a study of response to subunit inactivated influenza vaccine. Study results and limitations: Seasonal influenza vaccination, on each occasion, was suggested by the authors to recruit few new T cells.

In TCRdb, the RT-PCR reads were re-called with MiXCR into one record per CDR3 protein. This sample has around 530,000 distinct CDR3 sequences, with 12% found just once. The origin of this receptor is a man aged 50-59 years who received an inactivated influenza vaccine. This specimen consisted of PBMCs from blood, obtained on the day of vaccination. The V gene is TRBV24-1, the J gene TRBJ2-1, with 9 bases identical to TRBD2. CDR3 in amino acids: CATSDPRHLAGINEQFF. The CDR3 DNA follows: TGTGCCACCAGTGACCCAAGGCACCTAGCGGGGATCAATGAGCAGTTCTTC.